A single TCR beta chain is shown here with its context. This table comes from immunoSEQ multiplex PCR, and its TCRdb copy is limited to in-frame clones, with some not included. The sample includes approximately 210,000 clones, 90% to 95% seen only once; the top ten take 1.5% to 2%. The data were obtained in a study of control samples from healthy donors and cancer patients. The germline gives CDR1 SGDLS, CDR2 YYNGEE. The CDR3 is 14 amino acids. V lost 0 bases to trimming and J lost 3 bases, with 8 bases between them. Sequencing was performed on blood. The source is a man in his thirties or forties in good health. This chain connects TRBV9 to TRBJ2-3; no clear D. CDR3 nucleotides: TGTGCCAGCAGCGTAGTAGAGAGAACAGATACGCAGTATTTT. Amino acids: CASSVVERTDTQYF.